A selection of T cell receptor beta chains follows, all from one sample in a study of T-cell reconstitution after alpha-beta-depleted transplantation in children. Via MiXCR, TCRdb re-called the PCR reads, giving one row per CDR3 protein. This table has some 350,000 distinct CDR3 sequences, about a sixth appearing once. Material: PBMCs, mostly from graft donor cells, obtained 360 days after TCRalphabeta/CD19-depleted stem cell transplant. The origin of the receptors is a male patient aged 2-9 years who had a stem cell transplant for acute lymphoblastic leukemia, so the T cells may come from the graft donor. CDR3s leave out the opening cysteine and the closing phenylalanine or tryptophan. A D gene is named only where the DNA matches it firmly.

len: 12
d_gene: .
j_gene: TRBJ2-1
v_gene: TRBV27
CDR3aa: ASSLLGLNNEQF

len: 12
d_gene: TRBD1
j_gene: TRBJ2-7
v_gene: TRBV11-3
CDR3aa: ASRFGQGAYEQY

len: 14
d_gene: TRBD1
j_gene: TRBJ2-1
v_gene: TRBV28
CDR3aa: ASSLFRDRVRNEQF

len: 12
d_gene: TRBD1
j_gene: TRBJ2-7
v_gene: TRBV5-1
CDR3aa: ASSPTGSNHEQY

len: 13
d_gene: TRBD2
j_gene: TRBJ2-1
v_gene: TRBV12-3/TRBV12-4
CDR3aa: ASSLTSGKYNEQF

len: 12
d_gene: .
j_gene: TRBJ2-7
v_gene: TRBV4-2
CDR3aa: ASSQEDTSYEQY

len: 14
d_gene: .
j_gene: TRBJ2-3
v_gene: TRBV10-3
CDR3aa: AISEGKASELGTQY

len: 12
d_gene: TRBD1
j_gene: TRBJ1-4
v_gene: TRBV2
CDR3aa: ASRIGQEYEKLF

len: 11
d_gene: TRBD2
j_gene: TRBJ2-1
v_gene: TRBV12-3/TRBV12-4
CDR3aa: ASCQRDGNEQF

len: 11
d_gene: .
j_gene: TRBJ2-4
v_gene: TRBV12-3/TRBV12-4
CDR3aa: ASSPQGVGIQY

len: 11
d_gene: TRBD2
j_gene: TRBJ2-5
v_gene: TRBV6-5
CDR3aa: ASSWGGRETQY

len: 16
d_gene: .
j_gene: TRBJ2-1
v_gene: TRBV4-3
CDR3aa: ASSQDWGGGSSYNEQF

len: 14
d_gene: .
j_gene: TRBJ2-3
v_gene: TRBV12-3/TRBV12-4
CDR3aa: ASSFDQLAGSDTQY

len: 12
d_gene: .
j_gene: TRBJ2-7
v_gene: TRBV10-3
CDR3aa: AISEPGQTYEQY

len: 12
d_gene: .
j_gene: TRBJ2-2
v_gene: TRBV15
CDR3aa: ATSRVTRTGELF

len: 13
d_gene: TRBD1
j_gene: TRBJ2-7
v_gene: TRBV7-9
CDR3aa: ASSPEQGSPGEQY

len: 10
d_gene: TRBD1
j_gene: TRBJ1-5
v_gene: TRBV20-1
CDR3aa: SASRGFQPQH

len: 17
d_gene: TRBD2
j_gene: TRBJ2-3
v_gene: TRBV5-1
CDR3aa: ASSARRGTSGSSTDTQY

len: 11
d_gene: TRBD1
j_gene: TRBJ1-2
v_gene: TRBV5-1
CDR3aa: ASSPDRENGYT

len: 14
d_gene: TRBD2
j_gene: TRBJ2-1
v_gene: TRBV28
CDR3aa: ASSLQRLAGNNEQF

len: 14
d_gene: TRBD2
j_gene: TRBJ2-7
v_gene: TRBV28
CDR3aa: ASSSPLGGLAYEQY

len: 14
d_gene: TRBD1
j_gene: TRBJ2-1
v_gene: TRBV5-8
CDR3aa: ASSATWTGNSDEQF

len: 13
d_gene: .
j_gene: TRBJ2-4
v_gene: TRBV20-1
CDR3aa: SARSESGVKNIQY

len: 11
d_gene: .
j_gene: TRBJ1-1
v_gene: TRBV6-1
CDR3aa: ASGYLGNTEAF

len: 13
d_gene: .
j_gene: TRBJ2-7
v_gene: TRBV4-1
CDR3aa: ASSPGSLSSYEQY

len: 12
d_gene: .
j_gene: TRBJ2-5
v_gene: TRBV18
CDR3aa: ASSGPGAPETQY

len: 13
d_gene: TRBD1
j_gene: TRBJ1-2
v_gene: TRBV4-1
CDR3aa: ASSQAAGTDYGYT

len: 14
d_gene: TRBD2
j_gene: TRBJ2-3
v_gene: TRBV5-1
CDR3aa: ASSSETSGLTDTQY